A single sample gave rise to the 3 T cell receptor beta chains below, sequenced in a study of blood T cell repertoires in COVID-19. Sequencing was performed with immunoSEQ multiplex PCR; in TCRdb, only in-frame clones are kept and a portion is missing. The sample consists of some 700,000 clones, approximately 90% of them appearing once. Sequencing was done on a sample of peripheral blood. The origin of the receptors is a woman between 18 and 30 years old with acute or convalescent COVID-19.

CDR3 in DNA: TGTGCCAGCAGCTCCCTAGCGGCGCCCACCGGGGAGCTGTTTTTT. Residues: CASSSLAAPTGELFF. The chain couples TRBV7-6 to TRBJ2-2; TRBD2 aligns across 7 bases. Germline lookup yields CDR1 SGHVS and CDR2 FNYEAQ. The CDR3 runs to 15 residues. J gave up 4 bases and V 4 bases, and 6 bases lay outside the gene matches.

This chain uses TRBV5-1 with TRBJ1-1, with D perhaps TRBD1 (5 bases). Germline lookup yields CDR1 SGHRS and CDR2 YFSETQ. V dropped 3 bases and J dropped 0 bases, with 12 bases sitting between them. The CDR3 contains 15 residues. The CDR3 protein is CASSWGEVMNTEAFF. The DNA of the CDR3 is TGCGCCAGCAGCTGGGGCGAAGTTATGAACACTGAAGCTTTCTTT. The variable domain in full, with the rest retrieved from reference TRBV5-1 and TRBJ1-1, is KAGVTQTPRYLIKTRGQQVTLSCSPISGHRSVSWYQQTPGQGLQFLFEYFSETQRNKGNFPGRFSGRQFSNSRSEMNVSTLELGDSALYLCASSWGEVMNTEAFFGQGTRLTVV.

The chain carries TRBV2 and TRBJ1-1, with 7 bases lining up with TRBD1. This CDR3 region has 14 residues. V lost 6 bases and J lost 4; bases outside the gene matches: 8. CDR1 SNHLY and CDR2 FYNNEI come from the germline V gene. The CDR3 DNA reads as TGTGCCAGCAGCCCTGGGACAGTCGCCACTGAAGCTTTCTTT. Protein sequence: CASSPGTVATEAFF.